In its sample, the clone carrying this TCR beta chain was seen many times. The antigen remains unidentified. This record comes from a study of T cells after yellow fever vaccination. Study-level results: Among primary-vaccination clones, most reappeared after the booster, at 95% to 96% for CD4 and 85% to 90% for CD8. Abundant bulk-population clonotypes could contaminate the FACS-sorted repertoires.

The germline CDR1 and CDR2 sequences are WNHNN and SYGVQD (reference sequence). Trimming cost V 5 bases and J 4 bases, with 11 bases left between them. The CDR3 is made up of 14 amino acids. TCRdb passed the 5' RACE reads through MiXCR, listing each CDR3 protein once. Here the sample spans 350,000 to 450,000 distinct CDR3 sequences, about 6% being singletons. This chain links TRBV10-1 with TRBJ2-2; D perhaps matches TRBD2 (6 bases). The material was PBMCs, obtained 5 days after the yellow fever booster vaccination. This sequence was found in a man aged 25-40 years who received the YFV17D yellow fever vaccine. Written as DNA, the CDR3 is TGCGCCAGCAGTCGACTAGGGAGCACCGGGGAGCTGTTTTTT. It is translated as CASSRLGSTGELFF.